This T cell receptor beta chain was profiled in a study of CXCR3-negative and CXCR3-positive naive CD8 T cells. Study-wide points: Partly lower CXCR3 expression followed cryopreservation, and most assays relied on fresh PBMCs. In both naive subsets diversity was comparably high, whereas memory CD8+ cells showed much lower diversity.

There are 16 residues in the CDR3. CDR1 is SEHNR and CDR2 is FQNEAQ in the germline V gene (reference sequence). UMI-tagged TRB cDNA libraries were built via 5' RACE. TCRdb re-called the 5' RACE reads; one entry per CDR3 protein, DNA not given. The repertoire table contains about 40,000 distinct CDR3 sequences. Comments on this clonotype: The target antigen is unknown.

The source is a human donor in good health. Some clones in this sample may be carry-over from other donors' samples. This chain uses TRBV7-9 with TRBJ2-3; TCRdb reports TRBD1, a call that lacks DNA to check it against. Sequenced material: naive CXCR3- CD8+ T cells from blood. The subset here: CD45RO-CCR7+CD27+CD95- naive CD8+ T cells lacking CXCR3 (TNR3-). The CDR3 loop reads CASSSPDRVGTDTQYF.